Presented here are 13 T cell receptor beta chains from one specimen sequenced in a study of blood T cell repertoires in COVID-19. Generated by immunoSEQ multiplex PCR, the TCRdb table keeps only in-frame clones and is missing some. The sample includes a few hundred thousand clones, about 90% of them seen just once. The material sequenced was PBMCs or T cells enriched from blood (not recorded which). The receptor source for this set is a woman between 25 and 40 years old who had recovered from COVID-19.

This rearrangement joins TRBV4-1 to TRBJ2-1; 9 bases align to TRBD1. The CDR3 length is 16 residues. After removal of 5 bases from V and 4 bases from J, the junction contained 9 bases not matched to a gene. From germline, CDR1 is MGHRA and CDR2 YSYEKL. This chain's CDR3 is CASSRITGTGYNEQFF. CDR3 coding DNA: TGCGCCAGCAGCAGAATTACCGGGACAGGGTACAATGAGCAGTTCTTC.

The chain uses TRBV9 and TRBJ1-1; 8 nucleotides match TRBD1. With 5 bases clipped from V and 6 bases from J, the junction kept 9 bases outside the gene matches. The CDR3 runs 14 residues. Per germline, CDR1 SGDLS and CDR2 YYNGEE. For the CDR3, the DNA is TGTGCCAGCAGACCCCGGGACAGGATGTCTGAAGCTTTCTTT. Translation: CASRPRDRMSEAFF. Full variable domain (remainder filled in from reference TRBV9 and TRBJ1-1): DSGVTQTPKHLITATGQRVTLRCSPRSGDLSVYWYQQSLDQGLQFLIQYYNGEERAKGNILERFSAQQFPDLHSELNLSSLELGDSALYFCASRPRDRMSEAFFGQGTRLTVV.

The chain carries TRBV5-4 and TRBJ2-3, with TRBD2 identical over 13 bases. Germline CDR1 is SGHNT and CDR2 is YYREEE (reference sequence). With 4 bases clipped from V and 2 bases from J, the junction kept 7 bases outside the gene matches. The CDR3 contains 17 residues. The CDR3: CASSPTTSGRATDTQYF. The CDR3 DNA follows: TGTGCCAGCAGCCCGACCACTAGCGGGAGGGCCACAGATACGCAGTATTTT.

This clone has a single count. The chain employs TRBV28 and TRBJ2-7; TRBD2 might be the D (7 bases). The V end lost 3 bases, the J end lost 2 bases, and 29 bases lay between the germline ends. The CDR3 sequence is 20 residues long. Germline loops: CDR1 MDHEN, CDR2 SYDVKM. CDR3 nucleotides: TGTGCCAGCAGTTTGGGGCTGGGGGGGGCAAGCTTAAACAGGGCCTACGAGCAGTACTTC. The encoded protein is CASSLGLGGASLNRAYEQYF.

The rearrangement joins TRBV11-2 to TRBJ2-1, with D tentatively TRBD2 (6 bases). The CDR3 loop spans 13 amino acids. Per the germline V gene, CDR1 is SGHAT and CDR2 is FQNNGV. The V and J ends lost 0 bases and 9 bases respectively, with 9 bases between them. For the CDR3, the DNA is TGTGCCAGCAGCTTAGATCGGGGAGGTGAGCAGTTCTTC. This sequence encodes CASSLDRGGEQFF.

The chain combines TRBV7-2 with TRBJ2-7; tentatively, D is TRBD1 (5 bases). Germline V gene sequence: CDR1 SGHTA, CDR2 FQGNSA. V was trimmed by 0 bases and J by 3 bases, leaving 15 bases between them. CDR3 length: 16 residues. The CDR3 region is CASSLAGQGRVYEQYF. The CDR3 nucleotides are TGTGCCAGCAGCTTAGCGGGGCAGGGCAGAGTCTACGAGCAGTACTTC.

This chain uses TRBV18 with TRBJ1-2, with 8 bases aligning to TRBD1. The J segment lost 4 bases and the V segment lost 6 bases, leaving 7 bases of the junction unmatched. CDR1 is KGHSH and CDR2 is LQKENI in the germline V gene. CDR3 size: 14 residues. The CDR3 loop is CASSTGEEGYGYTF. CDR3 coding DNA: TGTGCCAGCTCGACAGGGGAAGAAGGCTATGGCTACACCTTC.

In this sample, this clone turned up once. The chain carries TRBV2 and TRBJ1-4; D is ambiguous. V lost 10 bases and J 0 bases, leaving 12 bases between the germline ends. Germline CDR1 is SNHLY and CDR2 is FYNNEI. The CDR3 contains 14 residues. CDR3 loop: CATYEKPTNEKLFF. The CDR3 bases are TGTGCCACCTATGAGAAGCCAACTAATGAAAAACTGTTTTTT.

The CDR3 spells CASSLFLANPTDTQYF. Written as DNA, the CDR3 is TGTGCCAGCAGCTTGTTCCTAGCGAATCCCACAGATACGCAGTATTTT. The chain recombines TRBV5-8 with TRBJ2-3, with D possibly matching TRBD2 (6 bases). V was trimmed by 1 base and J by 2 bases, leaving 14 bases between them. Germline loops: CDR1 SGHTS, CDR2 YDEGEE. The CDR3 length is 16 residues.

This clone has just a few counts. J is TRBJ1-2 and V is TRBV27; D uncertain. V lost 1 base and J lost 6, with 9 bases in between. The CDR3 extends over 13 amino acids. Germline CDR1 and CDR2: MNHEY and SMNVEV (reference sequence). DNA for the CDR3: TGTGCCAGCAGTTTATTCGGGGATCATGGCTACACCTTC. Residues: CASSLFGDHGYTF.

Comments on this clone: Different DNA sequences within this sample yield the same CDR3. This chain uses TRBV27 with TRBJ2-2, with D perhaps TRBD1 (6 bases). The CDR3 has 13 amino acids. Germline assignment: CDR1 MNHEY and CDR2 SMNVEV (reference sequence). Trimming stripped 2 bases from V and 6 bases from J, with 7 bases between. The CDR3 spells CASSLGGAGELFF. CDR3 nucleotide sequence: TGTGCCAGCAGTTTAGGGGGCGCCGGGGAGCTGTTTTTT.

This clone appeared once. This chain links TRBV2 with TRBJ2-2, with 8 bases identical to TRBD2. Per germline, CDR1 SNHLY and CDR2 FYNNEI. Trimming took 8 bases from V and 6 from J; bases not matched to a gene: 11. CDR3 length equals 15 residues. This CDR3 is CASSPRSGGAGELFF. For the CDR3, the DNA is TGTGCCAGCTCCCCAAGGTCGGGGGGGGCCGGGGAGCTGTTTTTT.

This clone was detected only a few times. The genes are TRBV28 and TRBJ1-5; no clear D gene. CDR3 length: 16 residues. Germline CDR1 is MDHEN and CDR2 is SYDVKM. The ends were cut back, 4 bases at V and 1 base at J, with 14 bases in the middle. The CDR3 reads CASSSSRVGSNQPQHF. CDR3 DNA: TGTGCCAGCAGTTCTAGCCGGGTTGGGAGCAATCAGCCCCAGCATTTT.